This entry lists 9 T cell receptor beta chains sequenced from one sample in a study of blood T cells in healthy people across ages. A second PCR of roughly 7 to 11 cycles used a sample-barcoded 5' primer and a J-beta primer mix. TCRdb re-called the 5' RACE reads with MiXCR, one entry per CDR3 protein. The repertoire holds some 640,000 distinct CDR3 sequences, with around half as singletons. Sequences were obtained from blood. These receptors were taken from a woman in her sixties or seventies in good health.

This chain joins TRBV15 and TRBJ2-3; D possibly corresponds to TRBD2 (6 bases). The CDR3 sequence is 15 residues long. Trimming took 6 bases from V and 4 from J, leaving 17 bases between them. Germline CDR1 reads LNHNV; CDR2 reads YYDKDF (reference sequence). The CDR3 spells CATRTDIRESDTQYF. The CDR3 nucleotides are TGTGCCACCAGAACGGACATCCGGGAGTCAGATACGCAGTATTTT.

This clonotype has more than one count but fewer than ten. This chain connects TRBV25-1 to TRBJ2-1, with D tentatively TRBD2 (6 bases). Near its end, the DNA agrees better with TRBJ2-7, so the J call may be wrong. The CDR3 is made up of 16 amino acids. Germline V gene sequence: CDR1 MGHDK, CDR2 SYGVNS. The CDR3 region has the DNA TGTGCCAGCAGTGAAAATAGCGGAAGACCCTACAATGAGCAGTACTTC. It is translated as CASSENSGRPYNEQYF.

The chain joins TRBV2 to TRBJ2-7, with TRBD2 as a possible D gene (5 bases). V lost 5 bases and J lost 3, with 11 bases in between. This CDR3 comprises 13 residues. Per germline, CDR1 SNHLY and CDR2 FYNNEI. The CDR3 region has the DNA TGTGCCAGCAGTTCATCAGAGGGCTACGAGCAGTACTTC. Its translation: CASSSSEGYEQYF.

To note about this clonotype: A single base separates this from a much larger clone, so it may be a read error. The chain couples TRBV5-5 to TRBJ2-5, with D perhaps matching TRBD2 (5 bases). The CDR3 has 13 residues. Trimming took off 4 bases at V and 1 base at J, with 8 bases between the two ends. CDR1 is SGHKS and CDR2 is YYEKEE in the germline V gene (reference sequence). For the CDR3, the DNA is TGTGCCAGCAGCGGACGGGGCCAAGAGACCCAGTACTTC. Translating it yields CASSGRGQETQYF.

This chain links TRBV2 with TRBJ1-2; D call uncertain. The CDR3 extends over 13 amino acids. Germline V gene sequence: CDR1 SNHLY, CDR2 FYNNEI. Trimming cost V 5 bases and J 8 bases, with 15 bases left between them. CDR3 region: CASSTGSGRGYTF. In DNA, the CDR3 is TGTGCCAGCAGTACCGGTTCAGGTCGAGGCTACACCTTC.

The chain employs TRBV3-1 and TRBJ2-5; D is perhaps TRBD2 (5 bases). The CDR3 has 14 residues. Trimming took 3 bases from V and 6 from J, leaving 14 bases between them. Germline values: CDR1 LGHDT, CDR2 YNNKEL (reference sequence). Here the CDR3 DNA reads TGTGCCAGCAGCCAGCCAAACACGGGAAAGACCCAGTACTTC. Protein product: CASSQPNTGKTQYF.

This chain links TRBV10-3 with TRBJ2-7; D is unclear. Germline V gene data show CDR1 as ENHRY and CDR2 as SYGVKD. This CDR3 is built from 12 residues. V was cut by 1 base and J by 7 bases, with 8 bases left in between. Here the CDR3 reads CAISEFGDEQYF. DNA of the CDR3: TGTGCCATCAGTGAGTTCGGTGATGAGCAGTACTTC.

This chain links TRBV4-3 with TRBJ1-4, with 7 bases fitting TRBD1. The germline CDR1 and CDR2 sequences are LGHNA and YSLEER. The CDR3 has 17 amino acids. The trim removed 0 bases at V and 7 bases at J, leaving 11 bases unmatched. CDR3 sequence: CASSQDGPQGKSEKLFF. CDR3 DNA: TGCGCCAGCAGCCAAGATGGGCCACAGGGGAAGAGTGAAAAACTGTTTTTT.

CDR3 sequence reads: CASSTWAGGGSETQYF. DNA for the CDR3: TGTGCCAGCAGCACCTGGGCAGGGGGCGGGTCAGAGACCCAGTACTTC. The chain uses TRBV7-9 and TRBJ2-5; 8 bases are shared with TRBD1. CDR1 is SEHNR and CDR2 is FQNEAQ in the germline V gene (reference sequence). The CDR3 is 16 residues long. The junction had 12 bases not matched to a gene; V was cut back by 5 bases and J by 4 bases.